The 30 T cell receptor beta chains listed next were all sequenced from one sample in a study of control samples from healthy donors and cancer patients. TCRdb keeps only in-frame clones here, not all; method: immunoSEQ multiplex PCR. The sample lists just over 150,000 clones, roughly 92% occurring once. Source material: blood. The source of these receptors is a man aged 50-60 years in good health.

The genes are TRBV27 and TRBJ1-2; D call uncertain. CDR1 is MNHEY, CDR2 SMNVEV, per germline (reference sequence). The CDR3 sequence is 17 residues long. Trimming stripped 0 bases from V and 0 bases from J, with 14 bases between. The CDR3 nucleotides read TGTGCCAGCAGTTTATCGGCTGCCCGAGGGACTAACTATGGCTACACCTTC. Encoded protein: CASSLSAARGTNYGYTF.

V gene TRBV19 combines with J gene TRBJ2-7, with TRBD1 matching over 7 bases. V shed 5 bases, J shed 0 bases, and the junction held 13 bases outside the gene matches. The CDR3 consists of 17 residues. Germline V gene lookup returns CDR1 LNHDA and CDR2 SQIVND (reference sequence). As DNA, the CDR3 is TGTGCCAGTAGTCCACAGACAGGGAACCACCACTCCTACGAGCAGTACTTC. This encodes CASSPQTGNHHSYEQYF.

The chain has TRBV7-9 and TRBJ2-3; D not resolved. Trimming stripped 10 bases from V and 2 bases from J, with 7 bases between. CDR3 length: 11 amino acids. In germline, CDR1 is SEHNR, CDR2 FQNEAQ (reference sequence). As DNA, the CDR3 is TGTGCCACCACGTCCACAGATACGCAGTATTTT. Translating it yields CATTSTDTQYF. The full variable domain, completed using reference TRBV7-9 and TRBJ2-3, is DTGVSQNPRHKITKRGQNVTFRCDPISEHNRLYWYRQTLGQGPEFLTYFQNEAQLEKSRLLSDRFSAERPKGSFSTLEIQRTEQGDSAMYLCATTSTDTQYFGPGTRLTVL.

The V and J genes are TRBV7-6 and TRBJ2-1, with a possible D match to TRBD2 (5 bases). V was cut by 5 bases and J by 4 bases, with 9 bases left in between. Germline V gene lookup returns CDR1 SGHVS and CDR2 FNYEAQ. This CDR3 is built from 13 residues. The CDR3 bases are TGTGCCAGCAGCGTGCGGACTTACAATGAGCAGTTCTTC. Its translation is CASSVRTYNEQFF.

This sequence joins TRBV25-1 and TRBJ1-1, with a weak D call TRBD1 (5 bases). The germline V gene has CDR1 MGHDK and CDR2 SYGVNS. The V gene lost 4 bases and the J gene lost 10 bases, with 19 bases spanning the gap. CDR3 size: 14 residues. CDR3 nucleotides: TGTGCCAGCAGTGCATACCTCCCAGGGTCAGGAGCTTTCTTT. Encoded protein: CASSAYLPGSGAFF.

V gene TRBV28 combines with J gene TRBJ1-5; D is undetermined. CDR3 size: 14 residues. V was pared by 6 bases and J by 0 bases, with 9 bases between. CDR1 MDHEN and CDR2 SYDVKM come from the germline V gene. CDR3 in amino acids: CASSPGNSNQPQHF. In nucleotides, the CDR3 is TGTGCCAGCAGCCCGGGAAATAGCAATCAGCCCCAGCATTTT.

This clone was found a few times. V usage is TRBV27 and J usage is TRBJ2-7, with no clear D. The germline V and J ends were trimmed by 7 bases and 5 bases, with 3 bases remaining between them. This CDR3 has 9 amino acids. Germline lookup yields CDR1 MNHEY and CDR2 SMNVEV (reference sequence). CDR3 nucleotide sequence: TGTGCCAGCACAGACGAGCAGTACTTC. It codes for CASTDEQYF.

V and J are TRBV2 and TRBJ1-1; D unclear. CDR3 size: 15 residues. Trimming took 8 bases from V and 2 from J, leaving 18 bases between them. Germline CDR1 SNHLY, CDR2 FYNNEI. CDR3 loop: CASRKAQTKNTEAFF. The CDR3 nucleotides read TGTGCCAGCCGTAAGGCACAGACTAAAAACACTGAAGCTTTCTTT.

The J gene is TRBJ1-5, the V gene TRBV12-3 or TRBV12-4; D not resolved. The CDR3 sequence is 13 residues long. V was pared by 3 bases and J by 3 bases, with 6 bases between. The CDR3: CASSFTFNQPQHF. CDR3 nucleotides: TGTGCCAGCAGTTTTACGTTCAATCAGCCCCAGCATTTT.

The DNA for the CDR3 is TGTGCCAGCTCACGTAGTCGGACTAGCGGGACAGATACGCAGTATTTT. This encodes CASSRSRTSGTDTQYF. The chain couples TRBV18 to TRBJ2-3; TRBD2 aligns across 11 bases. CDR3 length: 16 amino acids. Germline V gives CDR1 KGHSH, CDR2 LQKENI. V lost 4 bases, J lost 3 bases, and 6 bases stayed unmatched.

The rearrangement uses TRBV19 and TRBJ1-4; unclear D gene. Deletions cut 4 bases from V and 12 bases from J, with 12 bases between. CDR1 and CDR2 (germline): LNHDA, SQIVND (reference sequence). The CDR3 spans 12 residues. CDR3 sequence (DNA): TGTGCCAGTAGTACGCGGGAGGTGGAACTGTTTTTT. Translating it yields CASSTREVELFF.

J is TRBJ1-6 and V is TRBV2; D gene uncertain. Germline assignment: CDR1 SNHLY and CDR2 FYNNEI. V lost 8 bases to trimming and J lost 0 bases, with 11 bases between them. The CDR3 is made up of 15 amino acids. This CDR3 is CASWGGSSYNSPLHF. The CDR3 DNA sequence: TGTGCCAGCTGGGGAGGGAGCTCCTATAATTCACCCCTCCACTTT.

CDR3: CASSPAGQGSGNTIYF. DNA of the CDR3: TGTGCCAGCAGCCCAGCGGGACAGGGTTCTGGAAACACCATATATTTT. The chain joins TRBV14 to TRBJ1-3, with 9 bases matching TRBD1. Germline lookup yields CDR1 SGHDN and CDR2 FVKESK. V shed 4 bases, J shed 1 base, and the junction held 5 bases outside the gene matches. The CDR3 sequence is 16 residues long. Combining the CDR3 with reference TRBV14 and TRBJ1-3 gives the whole variable domain EAGVTQFPSHSVIEKGQTVTLRCDPISGHDNLYWYRRVMGKEIKFLLHFVKESKQDESGMPNNRFLAERTGGTYSTLKVQPAELEDSGVYFCASSPAGQGSGNTIYFGEGSWLTVV.

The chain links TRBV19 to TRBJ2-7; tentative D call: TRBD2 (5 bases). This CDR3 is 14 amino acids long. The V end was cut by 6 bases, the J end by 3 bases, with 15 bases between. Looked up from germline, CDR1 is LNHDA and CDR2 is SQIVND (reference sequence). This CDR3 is CASSLDRERYEQYF. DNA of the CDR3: TGTGCCAGTAGCTTAGACCGGGAACGCTACGAGCAGTACTTC.

The CDR3 loop reads CATSREYQGAPGELFF. For the CDR3, the DNA is TGTGCCACCAGCAGAGAGTATCAGGGGGCGCCGGGGGAGCTGTTTTTT. The chain uses TRBV15 and TRBJ2-2; 8 bases agree with TRBD1. Per germline, CDR1 LNHNV and CDR2 YYDKDF (reference sequence). The V gene end was trimmed by 0 bases and the J gene end by 8 bases; junction bases not matched to a gene: 8. CDR3 size: 16 residues.

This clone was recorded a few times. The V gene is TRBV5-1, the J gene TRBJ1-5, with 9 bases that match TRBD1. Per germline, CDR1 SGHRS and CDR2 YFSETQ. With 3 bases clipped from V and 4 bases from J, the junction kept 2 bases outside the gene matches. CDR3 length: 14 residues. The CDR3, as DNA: TGCGCCAGCAGCTATGGGACAGGGAATCAGCCCCAGCATTTT. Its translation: CASSYGTGNQPQHF. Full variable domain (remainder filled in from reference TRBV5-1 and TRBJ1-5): KAGVTQTPRYLIKTRGQQVTLSCSPISGHRSVSWYQQTPGQGLQFLFEYFSETQRNKGNFPGRFSGRQFSNSRSEMNVSTLELGDSALYLCASSYGTGNQPQHFGDGTRLSIL.

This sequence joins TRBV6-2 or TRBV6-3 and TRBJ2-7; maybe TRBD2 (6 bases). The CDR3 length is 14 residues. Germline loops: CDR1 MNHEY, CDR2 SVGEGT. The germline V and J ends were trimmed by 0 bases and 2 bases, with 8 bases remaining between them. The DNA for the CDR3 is TGTGCCAGCAGTTACTCACGGACTACCTACGAGCAGTACTTC. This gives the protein CASSYSRTTYEQYF.

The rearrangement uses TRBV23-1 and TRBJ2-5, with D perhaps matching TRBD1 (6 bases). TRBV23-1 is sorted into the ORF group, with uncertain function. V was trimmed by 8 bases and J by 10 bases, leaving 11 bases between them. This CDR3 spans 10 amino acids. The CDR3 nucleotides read TGCGCCAGCTGCCAAGGGGGCCAGTACTTC. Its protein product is CASCQGGQYF.

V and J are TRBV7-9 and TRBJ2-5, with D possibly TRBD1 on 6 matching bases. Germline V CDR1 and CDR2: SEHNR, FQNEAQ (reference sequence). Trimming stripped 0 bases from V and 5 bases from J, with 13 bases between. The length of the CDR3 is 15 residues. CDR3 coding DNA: TGTGCCAGCAGCTTAGCTACAGGGATTGGGGAGACCCAGTACTTC. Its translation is CASSLATGIGETQYF.

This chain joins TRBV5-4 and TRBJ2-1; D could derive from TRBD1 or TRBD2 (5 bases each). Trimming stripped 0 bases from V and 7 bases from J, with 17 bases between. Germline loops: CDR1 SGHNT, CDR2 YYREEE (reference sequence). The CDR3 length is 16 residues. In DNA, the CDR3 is TGTGCCAGCAGCTTGGCCCCGGGACCGACCAAGAATGAGCAGTTCTTC. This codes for CASSLAPGPTKNEQFF. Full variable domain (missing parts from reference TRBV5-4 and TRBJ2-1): ETGVTQSPTHLIKTRGQQVTLRCSSQSGHNTVSWYQQALGQGPQFIFQYYREEENGRGNFPPRFSGLQFPNYSSELNVNALELDDSALYLCASSLAPGPTKNEQFFGPGTRLTVL.

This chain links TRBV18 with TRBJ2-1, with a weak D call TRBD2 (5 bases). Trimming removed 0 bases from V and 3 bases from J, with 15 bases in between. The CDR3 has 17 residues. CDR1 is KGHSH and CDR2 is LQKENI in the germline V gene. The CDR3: CASSPPSQRTIYNEQFF. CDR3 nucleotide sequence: TGTGCCAGCTCACCACCGTCCCAGCGGACGATCTACAATGAGCAGTTCTTC.

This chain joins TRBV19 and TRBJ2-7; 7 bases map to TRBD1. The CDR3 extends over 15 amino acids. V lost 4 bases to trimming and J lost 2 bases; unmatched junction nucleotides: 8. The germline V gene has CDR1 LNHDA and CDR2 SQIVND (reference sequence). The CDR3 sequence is CASSRLWDSTYEQYF. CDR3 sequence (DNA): TGTGCCAGTAGTAGACTTTGGGACAGCACCTACGAGCAGTACTTC.

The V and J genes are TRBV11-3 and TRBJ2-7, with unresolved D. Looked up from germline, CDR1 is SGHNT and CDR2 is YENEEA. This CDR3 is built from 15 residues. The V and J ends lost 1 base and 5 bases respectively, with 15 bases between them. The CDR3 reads CASSLGTGGPNEQYF. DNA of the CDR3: TGTGCCAGCAGCTTAGGGACGGGTGGCCCCAACGAGCAGTACTTC.

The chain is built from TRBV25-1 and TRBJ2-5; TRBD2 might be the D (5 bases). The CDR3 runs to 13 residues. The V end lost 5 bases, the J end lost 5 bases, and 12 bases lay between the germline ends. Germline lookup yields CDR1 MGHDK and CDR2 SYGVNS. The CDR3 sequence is CASSYRTGETQYF. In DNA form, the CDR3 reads TGTGCCAGCAGTTATCGGACTGGGGAGACCCAGTACTTC.

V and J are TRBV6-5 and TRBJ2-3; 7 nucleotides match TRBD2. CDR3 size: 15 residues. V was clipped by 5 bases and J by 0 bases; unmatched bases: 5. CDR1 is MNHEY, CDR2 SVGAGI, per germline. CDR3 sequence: CASSNRAGSTDTQYF. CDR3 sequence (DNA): TGTGCCAGCAGTAATAGAGCGGGAAGCACAGATACGCAGTATTTT.

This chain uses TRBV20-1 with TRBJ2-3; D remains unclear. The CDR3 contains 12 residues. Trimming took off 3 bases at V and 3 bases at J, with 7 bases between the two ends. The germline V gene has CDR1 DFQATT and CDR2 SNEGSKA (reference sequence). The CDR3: CSASARTDTQYF. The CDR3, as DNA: TGCAGTGCTAGTGCCCGGACAGATACGCAGTATTTT.

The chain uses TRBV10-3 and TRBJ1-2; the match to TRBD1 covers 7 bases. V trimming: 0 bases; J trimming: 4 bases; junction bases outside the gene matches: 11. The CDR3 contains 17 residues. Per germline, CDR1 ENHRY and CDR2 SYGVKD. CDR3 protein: CAISESTWRGLAYGYTF. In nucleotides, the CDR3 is TGTGCCATCAGTGAGTCGACTTGGAGGGGGCTGGCCTATGGCTACACCTTC.

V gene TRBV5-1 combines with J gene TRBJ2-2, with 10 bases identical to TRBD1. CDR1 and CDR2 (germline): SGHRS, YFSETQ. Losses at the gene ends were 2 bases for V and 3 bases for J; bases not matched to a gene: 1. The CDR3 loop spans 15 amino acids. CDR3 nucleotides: TGCGCCAGCAGCTTAGGGACAGGGGACACCGGGGAGCTGTTTTTT. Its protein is CASSLGTGDTGELFF. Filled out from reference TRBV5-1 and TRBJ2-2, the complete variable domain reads KAGVTQTPRYLIKTRGQQVTLSCSPISGHRSVSWYQQTPGQGLQFLFEYFSETQRNKGNFPGRFSGRQFSNSRSEMNVSTLELGDSALYLCASSLGTGDTGELFFGEGSRLTVL.

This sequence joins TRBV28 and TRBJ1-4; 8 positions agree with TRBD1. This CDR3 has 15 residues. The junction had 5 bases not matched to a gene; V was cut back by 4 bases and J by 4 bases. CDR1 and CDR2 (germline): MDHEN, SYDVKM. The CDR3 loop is CASSSPGGGNEKLFF. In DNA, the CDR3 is TGTGCCAGCAGTTCGCCAGGGGGCGGTAATGAAAAACTGTTTTTT.

The CDR3 sequence is CASRYGVGDSNQPQHF. The CDR3 region has the DNA TGTGCCAGCAGATATGGGGTTGGGGATAGCAATCAGCCCCAGCATTTT. This chain links TRBV28 with TRBJ1-5; D ambiguous. Deletions cut 6 bases from V and 0 bases from J, with 15 bases between. The length of the CDR3 is 16 residues. CDR1 is MDHEN and CDR2 is SYDVKM in the germline V gene.